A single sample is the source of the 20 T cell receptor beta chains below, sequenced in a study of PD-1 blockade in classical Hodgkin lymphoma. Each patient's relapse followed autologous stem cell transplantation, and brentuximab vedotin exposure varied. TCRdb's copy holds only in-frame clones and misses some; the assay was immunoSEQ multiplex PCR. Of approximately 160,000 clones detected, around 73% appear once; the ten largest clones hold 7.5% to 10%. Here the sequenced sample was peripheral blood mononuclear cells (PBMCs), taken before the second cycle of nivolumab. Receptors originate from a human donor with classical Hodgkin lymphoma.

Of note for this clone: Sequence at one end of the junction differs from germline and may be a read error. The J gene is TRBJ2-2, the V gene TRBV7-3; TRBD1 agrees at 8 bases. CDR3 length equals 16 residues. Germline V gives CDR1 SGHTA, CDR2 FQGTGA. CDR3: CASTPAGGEGTGELLF. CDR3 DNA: TGTGCCAGCACCCCCGCAGGGGGCGAGGGCACCGGGGAGCTGCTTTTT.

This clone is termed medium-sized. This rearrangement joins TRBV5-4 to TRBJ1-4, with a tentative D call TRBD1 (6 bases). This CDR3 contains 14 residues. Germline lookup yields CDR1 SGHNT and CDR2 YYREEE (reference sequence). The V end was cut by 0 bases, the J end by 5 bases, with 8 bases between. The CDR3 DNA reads TGTGCCAGCAGCTTGGCGCAGGGGAATGAAAAACTGTTTTTT. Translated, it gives CASSLAQGNEKLFF. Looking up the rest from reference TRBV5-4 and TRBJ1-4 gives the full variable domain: ETGVTQSPTHLIKTRGQQVTLRCSSQSGHNTVSWYQQALGQGPQFIFQYYREEENGRGNFPPRFSGLQFPNYSSELNVNALELDDSALYLCASSLAQGNEKLFFGSGTQLSVL.

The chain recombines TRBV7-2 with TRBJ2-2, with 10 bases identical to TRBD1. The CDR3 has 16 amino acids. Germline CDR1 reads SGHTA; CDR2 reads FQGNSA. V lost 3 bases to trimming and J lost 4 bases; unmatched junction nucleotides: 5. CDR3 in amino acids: CASSFTGTGATGELFF. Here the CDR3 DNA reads TGTGCCAGCAGCTTCACCGGGACAGGGGCCACCGGGGAGCTGTTTTTT.

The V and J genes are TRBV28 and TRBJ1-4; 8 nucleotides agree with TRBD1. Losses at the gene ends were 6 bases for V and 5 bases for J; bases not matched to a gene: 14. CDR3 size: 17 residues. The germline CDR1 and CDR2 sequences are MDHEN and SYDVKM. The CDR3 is CASSITLGQGANEKLFF. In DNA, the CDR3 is TGTGCCAGCAGCATTACCCTCGGACAGGGAGCGAATGAAAAACTGTTTTTT.

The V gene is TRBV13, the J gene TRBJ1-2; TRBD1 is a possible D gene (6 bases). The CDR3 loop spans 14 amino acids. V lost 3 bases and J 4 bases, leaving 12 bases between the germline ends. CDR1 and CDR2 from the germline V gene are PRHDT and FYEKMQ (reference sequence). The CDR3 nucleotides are TGTGCCAGCAGCTTGTCCACAGGGAGCTATGGCTACACCTTC. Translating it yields CASSLSTGSYGYTF.

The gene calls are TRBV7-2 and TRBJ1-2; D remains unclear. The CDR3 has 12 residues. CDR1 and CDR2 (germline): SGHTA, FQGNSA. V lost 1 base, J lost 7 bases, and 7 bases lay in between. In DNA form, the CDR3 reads TGTGCCAGCAGCTTAGAGAGGGCTGGCTACACCTTC. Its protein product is CASSLERAGYTF.

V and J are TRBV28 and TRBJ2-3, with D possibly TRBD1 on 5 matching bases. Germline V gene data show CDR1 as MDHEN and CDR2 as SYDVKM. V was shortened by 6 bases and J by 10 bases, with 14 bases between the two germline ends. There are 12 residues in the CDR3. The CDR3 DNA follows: TGTGCCAGCAGCCTAGTAACCAGGGCGCAGTATTTT. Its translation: CASSLVTRAQYF.

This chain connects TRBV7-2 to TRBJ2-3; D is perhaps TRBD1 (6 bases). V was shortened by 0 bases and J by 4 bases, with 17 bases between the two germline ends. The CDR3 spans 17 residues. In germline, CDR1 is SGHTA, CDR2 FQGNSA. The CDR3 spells CASSLAHGGAGADTQYF. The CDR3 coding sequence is TGTGCCAGCAGCTTAGCGCATGGGGGCGCAGGGGCAGATACGCAGTATTTT.

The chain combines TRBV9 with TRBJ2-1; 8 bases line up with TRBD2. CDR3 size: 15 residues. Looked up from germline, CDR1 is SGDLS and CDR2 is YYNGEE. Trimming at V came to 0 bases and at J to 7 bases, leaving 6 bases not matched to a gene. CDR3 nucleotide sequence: TGTGCCAGCAGCGTAGTGGCGGGAGGTGGGAATGAGCAGTTCTTC. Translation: CASSVVAGGGNEQFF.

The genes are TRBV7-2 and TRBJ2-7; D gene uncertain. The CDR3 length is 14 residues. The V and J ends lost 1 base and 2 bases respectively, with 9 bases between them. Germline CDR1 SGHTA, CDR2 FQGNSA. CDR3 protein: CASSLGTETYEQYF. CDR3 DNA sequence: TGTGCCAGCAGCTTAGGGACCGAGACCTACGAGCAGTACTTC.

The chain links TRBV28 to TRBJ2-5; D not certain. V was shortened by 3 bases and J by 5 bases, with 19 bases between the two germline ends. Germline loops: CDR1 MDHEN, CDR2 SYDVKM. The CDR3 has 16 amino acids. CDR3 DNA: TGTGCCAGCAGTTTGCCCCCGGTTGGTCTAGATGAGACCCAGTACTTC. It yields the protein CASSLPPVGLDETQYF.

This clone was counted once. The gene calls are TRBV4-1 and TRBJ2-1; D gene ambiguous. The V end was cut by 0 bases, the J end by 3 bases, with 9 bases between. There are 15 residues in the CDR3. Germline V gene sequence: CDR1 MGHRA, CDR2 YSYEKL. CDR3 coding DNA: TGCGCCAGCAGCCAAGAATTTCGGAGCTACAATGAGCAGTTCTTC. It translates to CASSQEFRSYNEQFF.

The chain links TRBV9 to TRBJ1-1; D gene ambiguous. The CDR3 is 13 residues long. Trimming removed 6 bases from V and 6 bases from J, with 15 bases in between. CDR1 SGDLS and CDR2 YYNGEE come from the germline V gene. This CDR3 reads CASNTIQNAEAFF. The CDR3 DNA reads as TGTGCCAGCAACACTATCCAAAACGCTGAAGCTTTCTTT.

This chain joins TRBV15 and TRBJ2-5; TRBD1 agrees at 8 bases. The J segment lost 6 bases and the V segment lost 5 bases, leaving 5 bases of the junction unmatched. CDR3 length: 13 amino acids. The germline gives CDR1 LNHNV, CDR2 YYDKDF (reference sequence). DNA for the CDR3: TGTGCCACCAGCTCAACAGGGGGGCAGACCCAGTACTTC. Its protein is CATSSTGGQTQYF.

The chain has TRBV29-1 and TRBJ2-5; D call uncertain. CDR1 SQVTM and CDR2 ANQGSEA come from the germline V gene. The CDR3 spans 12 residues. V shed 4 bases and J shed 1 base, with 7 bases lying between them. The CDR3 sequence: CSVVRSQETQYF. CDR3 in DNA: TGCAGCGTTGTAAGGTCCCAAGAGACCCAGTACTTC.

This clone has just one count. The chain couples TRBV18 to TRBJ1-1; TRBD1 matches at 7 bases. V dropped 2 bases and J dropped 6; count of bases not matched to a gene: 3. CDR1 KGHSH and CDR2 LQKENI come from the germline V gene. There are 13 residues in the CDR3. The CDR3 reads CASSPSGGPEAFF. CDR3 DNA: TGTGCCAGCTCACCATCAGGGGGGCCTGAAGCTTTCTTT. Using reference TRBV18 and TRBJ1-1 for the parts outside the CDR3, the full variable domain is NAGVMQNPRHLVRRRGQEARLRCSPMKGHSHVYWYRQLPEEGLKFMVYLQKENIIDESGMPKERFSAEFPKEGPSILRIQQVVRGDSAAYFCASSPSGGPEAFFGQGTRLTVV.

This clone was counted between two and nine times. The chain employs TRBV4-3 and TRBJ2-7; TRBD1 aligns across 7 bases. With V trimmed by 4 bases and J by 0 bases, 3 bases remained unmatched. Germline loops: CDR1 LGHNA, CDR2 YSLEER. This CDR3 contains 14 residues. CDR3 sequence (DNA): TGCGCCAGCAGCCCCGACAGGGCCTCCTACGAGCAGTACTTC. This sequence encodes CASSPDRASYEQYF.

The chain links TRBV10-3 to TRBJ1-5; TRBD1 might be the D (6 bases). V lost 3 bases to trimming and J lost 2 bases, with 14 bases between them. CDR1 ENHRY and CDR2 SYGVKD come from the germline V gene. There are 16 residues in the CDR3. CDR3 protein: CAISESGTLGNQPQHF. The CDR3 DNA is TGTGCCATCAGTGAAAGTGGGACATTGGGCAATCAGCCCCAGCATTTT.

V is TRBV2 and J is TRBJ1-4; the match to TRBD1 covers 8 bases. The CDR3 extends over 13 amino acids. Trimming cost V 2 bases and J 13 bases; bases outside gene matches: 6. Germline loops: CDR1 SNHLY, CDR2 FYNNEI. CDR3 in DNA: TGTGCCAGCAGTGAATCAGCGACAGGGGTACTGTTTTTT. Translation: CASSESATGVLFF.

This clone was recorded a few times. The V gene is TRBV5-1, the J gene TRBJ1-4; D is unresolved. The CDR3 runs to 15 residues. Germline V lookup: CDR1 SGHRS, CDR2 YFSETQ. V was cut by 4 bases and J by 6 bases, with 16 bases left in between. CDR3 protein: CASSDSNPDDEKLFF. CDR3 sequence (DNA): TGCGCCAGCAGCGACTCGAACCCGGACGATGAAAAACTGTTTTTT.